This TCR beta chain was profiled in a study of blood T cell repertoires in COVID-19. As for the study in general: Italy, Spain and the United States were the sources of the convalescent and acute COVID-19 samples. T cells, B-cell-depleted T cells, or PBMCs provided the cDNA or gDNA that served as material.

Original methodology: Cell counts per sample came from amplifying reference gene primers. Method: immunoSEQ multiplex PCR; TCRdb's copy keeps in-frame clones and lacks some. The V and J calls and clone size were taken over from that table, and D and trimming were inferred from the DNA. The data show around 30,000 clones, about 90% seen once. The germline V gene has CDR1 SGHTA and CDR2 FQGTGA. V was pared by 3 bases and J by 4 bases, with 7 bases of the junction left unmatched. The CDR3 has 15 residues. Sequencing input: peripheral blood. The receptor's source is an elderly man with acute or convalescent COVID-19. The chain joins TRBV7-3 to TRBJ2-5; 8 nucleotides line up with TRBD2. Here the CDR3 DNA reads TGTGCCAGCAGCTTCGGGGCGGGGGGCGTAGAGACCCAGTACTTC. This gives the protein CASSFGAGGVETQYF.